One TCR beta chain is described in this entry. There is no known antigen for this receptor. No much larger clone is present one base from it, and per-base qualities are unavailable. The immunoSEQ Assay was the method used to sequence TCRbeta CDR3 regions. After extraction, genomic DNA underwent amplification by bias-controlled multiplex PCR, followed by high-throughput sequencing. As for how the authors treated the data: To quantify the absolute abundance of each unique TCRbeta CDR3 region, sequences were collapsed and filtered. T cell fraction was estimated by normalizing TCRbeta template counts to usable DNA, with usable DNA measured through amplification of reference genes found in all nucleated cells. Repertoire TCRs were annotated as SARS-CoV-2-specific when V gene, CDR3 amino acid sequence and J gene were exactly matched to a known reactive TCR set. MIRA supplied the reference SARS-CoV-2 TCR set, which was filtered for enrichment in COVID-19-positive ImmuneCODE repertoires so that public or cross-reactive TCRs were removed. Using the MIRA antigens, annotated TCRs were further analysed by specific ORF or by position within an ORF. Breadth was defined as the number of annotated unique rearrangements divided by the total number of unique productive rearrangements, and depth was defined as the summed frequency of the annotated unique rearrangements. Group comparisons of TCR breadth used two-sided Wilcoxon rank-sum tests. The immuneACCESS repertoire file appears here via TCRdb, limited to in-frame rearrangements. These files lack a portion of the clones; in checked studies, under half of the deficit traces to unresolved V genes, and the cause of the others is not known. The V and J calls and clone size were taken over from that table, and D and trimming were inferred from the DNA. Here the sample has approximately 300,000 clones; more than 70% occur a single time. 1.9% of the sample goes to the ten largest clones.

These data come from a study of Ad26.COV2.S vaccination and SARS-CoV-2 variants (dated by TCRdb to about 2021). Context from the whole study: Vaccine-arm donors were drawn from COV1001, a multicentre, randomized, double-blind, placebo-controlled phase I-IIa trial of Ad26.COV2.S in healthy adults. Ad26.COV2.S was given intramuscularly at 5x10^10 or 1x10^11 viral particles, as a single shot or as two shots 56 days apart. Sequencing of the TCRbeta repertoire served to evaluate the specificity and breadth of SARS-CoV-2-reactive T cell receptors following Ad26.COV2.S vaccination. The TCR-sequenced set comprised roughly 30 samples: about 19 Ad26.COV2.S vaccine recipients, 5 placebo recipients and 8 SARS-CoV-2 convalescent individuals. Participants in the trial were split at random into five groups of five each, receiving low-dose or high-dose Ad26.COV2.S once or twice, or else placebo on both occasions. Investigators remained blinded to trial group allocation during experiments and outcome assessment. Points the paper makes about the study in general: It was noted by the authors that total T cell responses may have been underestimated by the TCR breadth and depth analyses. Vaccine and placebo recipients had comparable non-spike TCR breadth, which fits with the vaccine containing only spike. Substantial breadth of spike-specific CD8+ and CD4+ T cell responses was reported after vaccination. Compared with placebo recipients, Ad26.COV2.S recipients showed higher spike-specific TCR breadth (P = 0.0014). The study was not powered for comparison of responses between vaccine doses or regimens.

The CDR3 runs 17 amino acids, cysteine and phenylalanine included. The kept DNA is CDR3 alone, 51 bases in frame from the first base. The treatment or condition label of this sample denotes: 15 to 20 received Ad26.COV2.S at low or high dose, single or two shots; about five received placebo; per-sample allocation not given. For vaccine and placebo recipients, the sequenced repertoires came from samples collected on day 63 after the first injection. In Cohort 1b, 25 to 30 adults aged 18-55 years were enrolled at a single site in Boston, USA, between 29 July and 7 August 2020. Ad26.COV2.S was a replication-incompetent adenovirus type 26 vector expressing a prefusion-stabilized SARS-CoV-2 spike protein from the original Wuhan strain.

The V and J segments used are TRBV21-1 and TRBJ2-1; the table's TRBD2 call for D was not verified on the DNA. TRBV21-1 corresponds to a pseudogene. This receptor was obtained from a person between 18 and 65 years old who received the Ad26.COV2.S COVID-19 vaccine or a placebo. The sequencing used peripheral blood, collected in a trial of Ad26.COV2.S vaccine versus placebo. This receptor carries the CDR3 CASSKVPRTKAYNEQFF. The DNA is TGTGCCAGCAGCAAAGTGCCGAGGACTAAAGCTTACAATGAGCAGTTCTTC.